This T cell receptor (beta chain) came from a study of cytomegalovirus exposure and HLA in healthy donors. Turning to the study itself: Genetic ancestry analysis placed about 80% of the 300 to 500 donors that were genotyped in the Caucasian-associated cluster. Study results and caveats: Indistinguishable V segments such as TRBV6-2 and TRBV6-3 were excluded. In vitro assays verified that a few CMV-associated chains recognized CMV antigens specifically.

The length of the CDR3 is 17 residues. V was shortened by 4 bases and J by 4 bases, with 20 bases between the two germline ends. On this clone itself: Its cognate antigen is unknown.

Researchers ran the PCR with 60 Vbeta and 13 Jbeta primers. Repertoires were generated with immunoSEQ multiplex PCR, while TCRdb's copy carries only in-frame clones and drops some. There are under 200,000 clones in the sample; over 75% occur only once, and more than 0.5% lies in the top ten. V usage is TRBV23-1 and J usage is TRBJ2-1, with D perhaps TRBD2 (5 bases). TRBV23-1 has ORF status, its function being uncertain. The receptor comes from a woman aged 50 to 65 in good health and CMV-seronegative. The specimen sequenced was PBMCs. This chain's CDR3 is CASSPIPTASGYNEQFF. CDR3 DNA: TGCGCCAGCAGTCCAATACCCACCGCCTCGGGGTACAATGAGCAGTTCTTC.